This TCR beta chain stems from a study of T-cell memory formation after mild COVID-19. Across the whole study: The study found TCR clusters largely donor specific. Whole-study findings and limits: The CD4+ clones that contracted clustered mainly within CM and EM, and the CD8+ clones concentrated in EMRA. Clones that got smaller from day 15 to 85 had even CD4/CD8, while clones growing later tipped toward CD4+.

With constant-segment primers, 5'RACE yielded cDNA libraries of TCR alpha and TCR beta that carried sample barcodes and UMIs. TCRdb analysed the 5' RACE reads with MiXCR anew, one entry per CDR3 protein. The profile shows 250,000 to 300,000 distinct CDR3 sequences, about 16% of them singletons. Note on this clonotype: Its antigen remains unidentified.

The CDR3 has 15 amino acids. V dropped 3 bases and J dropped 4 bases, with 16 bases sitting between them. The germline V gene encodes CDR1 SGHTA and CDR2 FQGNSA. The chain combines TRBV7-2 with TRBJ2-7; D may be TRBD2 (6 bases). Source material: PBMCs or a T cell subset sorted from them (not recorded which). The sequence derives from a man aged 18 to 29 who had mild COVID-19 (a few samples of this study predate the infection). Cell type and time point are not known. CDR3 bases: TGTGCCAGCAGCTTCTTGGGACTCCAGGAGTACGAGCAGTACTTC. Translating gives CASSFLGLQEYEQYF.